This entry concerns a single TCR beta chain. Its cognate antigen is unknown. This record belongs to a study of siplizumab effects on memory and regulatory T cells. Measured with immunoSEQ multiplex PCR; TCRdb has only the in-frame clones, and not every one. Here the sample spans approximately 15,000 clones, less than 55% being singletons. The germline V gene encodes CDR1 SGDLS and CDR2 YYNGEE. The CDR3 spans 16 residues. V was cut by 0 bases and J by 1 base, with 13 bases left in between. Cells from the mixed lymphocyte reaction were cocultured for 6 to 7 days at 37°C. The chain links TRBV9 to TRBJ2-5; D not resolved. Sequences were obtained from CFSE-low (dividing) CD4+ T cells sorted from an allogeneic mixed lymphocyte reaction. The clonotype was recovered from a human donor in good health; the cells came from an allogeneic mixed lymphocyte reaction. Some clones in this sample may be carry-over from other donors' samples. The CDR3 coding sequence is TGTGCCAGCAGCGTAGGCGGAAACGGAATCCAAGAGACCCAGTACTTC. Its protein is CASSVGGNGIQETQYF. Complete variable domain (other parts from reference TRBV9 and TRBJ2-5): DSGVTQTPKHLITATGQRVTLRCSPRSGDLSVYWYQQSLDQGLQFLIQYYNGEERAKGNILERFSAQQFPDLHSELNLSSLELGDSALYFCASSVGGNGIQETQYFGPGTRLLVL.